What follows are 9 T cell receptor beta chains derived from one specimen sequenced in a study of cytomegalovirus exposure and HLA in healthy donors. Primers for the PCR totalled 60 Vbeta and 13 Jbeta. The method was immunoSEQ multiplex PCR; TCRdb's version includes in-frame clones alone and lacks a portion of them. Altogether 70,000 to 80,000 clones are present, roughly four fifths being singletons, with the ten largest covering roughly 2%. The sequenced sample was PBMCs. The receptors stem from a man between 18 and 35 years old in good health and CMV-seronegative.

The chain links TRBV28 to TRBJ2-5, with 10 bases that match TRBD2. Germline assignment: CDR1 MDHEN and CDR2 SYDVKM. The V gene end was trimmed by 4 bases and the J gene end by 5 bases; junction bases not matched to a gene: 7. This CDR3 has 15 amino acids. The CDR3 reads CASSSRASGSETQYF. In DNA, the CDR3 is TGTGCCAGCAGTTCCCGGGCTAGCGGGAGTGAGACCCAGTACTTC.

The CDR3 coding sequence is TGTGCCAGCAGATGGACTAGCGGGAGCGAGACCCAGTACTTC. This encodes CASRWTSGSETQYF. This sequence joins TRBV6-1 and TRBJ2-5, with 13 bases fitting TRBD2. Unmatched junction bases numbered 3, after V lost 6 bases and J lost 5 bases. The CDR3 consists of 14 residues. Germline values: CDR1 MNHNS, CDR2 SASEGT.

This clone was observed a handful of times. The V and J genes are TRBV4-3 and TRBJ2-1; 16 positions match TRBD2. The germline V gene has CDR1 LGHNA and CDR2 YSLEER. V was pared by 1 base and J by 1 base, with 7 bases of the junction left unmatched. The CDR3 has 20 residues. The CDR3 coding sequence is TGCGCCAGCAGCCAAGTTGTGGGACTAGCGGGAGGGCCTTCCTACAATGAGCAGTTCTTC. Its translation: CASSQVVGLAGGPSYNEQFF.

V usage is TRBV7-9 and J usage is TRBJ2-2; a weak D match, TRBD1 (5 bases). This CDR3 spans 17 amino acids. Deletions cut 2 bases from V and 1 base from J, with 14 bases between. The germline V gene encodes CDR1 SEHNR and CDR2 FQNEAQ (reference sequence). This CDR3 reads CASSLWDPGKNTGELFF. In DNA, the CDR3 is TGTGCCAGCAGCTTATGGGATCCAGGGAAGAACACCGGGGAGCTGTTTTTT. Full variable domain (rest looked up from reference TRBV7-9 and TRBJ2-2): DTGVSQNPRHKITKRGQNVTFRCDPISEHNRLYWYRQTLGQGPEFLTYFQNEAQLEKSRLLSDRFSAERPKGSFSTLEIQRTEQGDSAMYLCASSLWDPGKNTGELFFGEGSRLTVL.

This clone has only a few counts. The rearrangement uses TRBV28 and TRBJ2-7; the match to TRBD2 covers 7 bases. The CDR3 has 14 amino acids. V lost 3 bases, J lost 2 bases, and 4 bases stayed unmatched. The germline V gene has CDR1 MDHEN and CDR2 SYDVKM. CDR3: CASSLRDYPYEQYF. The CDR3 DNA sequence: TGTGCCAGCAGTTTGCGGGACTATCCCTACGAGCAGTACTTC.

Of note for this clone: One end of the junction fails to match germline, which may point to a read error. The chain has TRBV10-3 and TRBJ1-5, with 9 bases lining up with TRBD1. This CDR3 has 14 amino acids. The germline gives CDR1 ENHRY, CDR2 SYGVKD. Here the CDR3 reads CAISKDRGNRPQHF. DNA of the CDR3: TGTGCCATCAGTAAAGACAGGGGGAATCGGCCCCAGCATTTT.

The chain carries TRBV27 and TRBJ2-1; 13 nucleotides match TRBD2. The trim removed 8 bases at V and 5 bases at J, leaving 0 bases unmatched. The CDR3 spans 13 residues. Per germline, CDR1 MNHEY and CDR2 SMNVEV (reference sequence). The CDR3 loop is CASGTSGDNEQFF. The CDR3 nucleotides read TGTGCCAGCGGGACTAGCGGGGACAATGAGCAGTTCTTC.

The chain carries TRBV30 and TRBJ1-1; 10 bases are a match to TRBD1. Germline V gene data show CDR1 as GTSNPN and CDR2 as SVGIG (reference sequence). The CDR3 contains 15 residues. J gave up 4 bases and V 7 bases, and 12 bases lay outside the gene matches. Here the CDR3 reads CAFHNRDRGVTEAFF. CDR3 nucleotides: TGTGCCTTCCACAATCGGGACAGGGGAGTCACTGAAGCTTTCTTT. The full variable domain, completed using reference TRBV30 and TRBJ1-1, is SQTIHQWPATLVQPVGSPLSLECTVEGTSNPNLYWYRQAAGRGLQLLFYSVGIGQISSEVPQNLSASRPQDRQFILSSKKLLLSDSGFYLCAFHNRDRGVTEAFFGQGTRLTVV.

The chain combines TRBV4-3 with TRBJ1-2; D is ambiguous. The CDR3 is made up of 12 amino acids. The germline CDR1 and CDR2 sequences are LGHNA and YSLEER. Trimming pared 1 base from V and 8 bases from J, leaving 8 bases between. The DNA of the CDR3 is TGCGCCAGCAGCCAAGGTCCCGAGGGCTACACCTTC. Translated: CASSQGPEGYTF.